This record covers a single T cell receptor (beta chain). Its antigen is currently unknown. With a much larger clone just one base away, this may be a read error. These data are taken from a study of blood T cells in healthy people across ages. Study conclusions and caveats: No one knew whether donors had CMV, which possibly confounded expanded clonotype changes.

Primed by a sample-barcoded 5' primer and a J-beta primer mix, a second PCR proceeded for roughly 6 to 12 cycles. Each of the cDNA molecules was tagged by a template-switch adaptor with 12 random nucleotides. A single record per CDR3 protein comes from TCRdb applying MiXCR to the 5' RACE reads. The data contain about 680,000 distinct CDR3 sequences, 49% of them singletons. Germline assignment: CDR1 SGHAT and CDR2 FQNNGV. The CDR3 has 17 amino acids. V usage is TRBV11-2 and J usage is TRBJ2-7; 8 bases fit TRBD1. Sample: blood. The TCR was taken from a woman aged 60-70 years in good health. CDR3: CASRSNRGASRSYGQYF. The CDR3 nucleotides read TGTGCCAGCAGGTCTAACAGGGGGGCCAGCAGATCCTACGGGCAGTACTTC.